The rows below give T cell receptor beta chains drawn from one sample of a study of cytomegalovirus exposure and HLA in healthy donors. Measured with immunoSEQ multiplex PCR; TCRdb has only the in-frame clones, and not every one. The sample shows about 160,000 clones, about 82% of them seen only once. Input material: PBMCs. The receptors stem from a woman in her 30s in good health and CMV-seropositive. CDR3s include the opening cysteine and the closing phenylalanine or tryptophan. The order of the fields is J gene, V gene, CDR3 protein.

J: TRBJ2-7; V: TRBV29-1; CDR3: CSVETEGYEQYF
J: TRBJ2-1; V: TRBV9; CDR3: CASSVAPGSYNEQFF
J: TRBJ1-2; V: TRBV7-9; CDR3: CASSPSDGRGYTF
J: TRBJ1-2; V: TRBV7-2; CDR3: CASSLGGEGYTF
J: TRBJ1-2; V: TRBV28; CDR3: CASSPLRTGGFNYGYTF
J: TRBJ2-7; V: TRBV29-1; CDR3: CSVAHPLGYEQYF
J: TRBJ2-5; V: TRBV10-3; CDR3: CASRDRDQETQYF
J: TRBJ1-2; V: TRBV25-1; CDR3: CASGTGQYNYGYTF
J: TRBJ2-7; V: TRBV5-1; CDR3: CASSFGQYISYEQYF
J: TRBJ1-2; V: TRBV6-5; CDR3: CASSLHPRWYGYTF
J: TRBJ1-4; V: TRBV6-5; CDR3: CASSYSSGTGSEKLFF
J: TRBJ1-4; V: TRBV7-9; CDR3: CASSLRQGGKLFF
J: TRBJ1-5; V: TRBV6-5; CDR3: CASSRSQGLRQPQHF
J: TRBJ2-1; V: TRBV9; CDR3: CASSTYGVAGNEQFF
J: TRBJ1-2; V: TRBV5-6; CDR3: CASSHGRTHYGYTF
J: -; V: TRBV7-6; CDR3: CASSLTGGSYEQYF
J: TRBJ1-6; V: TRBV19; CDR3: CASSIDSGAYNSPLHF
J: TRBJ2-7; V: TRBV11-2; CDR3: CASRPDRWTYEQYF